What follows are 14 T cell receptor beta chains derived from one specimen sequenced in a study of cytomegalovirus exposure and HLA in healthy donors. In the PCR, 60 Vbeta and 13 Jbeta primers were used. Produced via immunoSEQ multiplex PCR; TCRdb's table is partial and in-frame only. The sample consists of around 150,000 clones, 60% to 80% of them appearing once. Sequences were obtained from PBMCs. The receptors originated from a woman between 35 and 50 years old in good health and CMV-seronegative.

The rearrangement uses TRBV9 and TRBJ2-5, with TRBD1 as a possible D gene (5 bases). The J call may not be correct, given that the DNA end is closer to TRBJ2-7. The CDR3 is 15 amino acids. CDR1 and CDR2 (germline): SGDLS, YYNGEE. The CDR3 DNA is TGTGCCAGCAGCCCAGGGATCCCGCCCTCCTACGAGCAGTACTTC. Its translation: CASSPGIPPSYEQYF.

CDR3 amino acids: CASSFMRTGIHEQYF. In nucleotides, the CDR3 is TGTGCCAGCAGCTTTATGCGAACAGGGATCCACGAGCAGTACTTC. This chain uses TRBV7-9 with TRBJ2-5; possible D gene TRBD1, 6 bases. The J call may be faulty, since TRBJ2-7 better matches the DNA end. This CDR3 has 15 amino acids. Germline lookup yields CDR1 SEHNR and CDR2 FQNEAQ (reference sequence).

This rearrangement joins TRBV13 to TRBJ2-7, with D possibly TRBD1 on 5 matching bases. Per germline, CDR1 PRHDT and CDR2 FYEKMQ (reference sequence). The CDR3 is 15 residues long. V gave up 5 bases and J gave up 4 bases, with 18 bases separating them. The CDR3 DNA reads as TGTGCCAGCAGCGCCCGGCCAGGTTCAGGGTACGAGCAGTACTTC. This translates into CASSARPGSGYEQYF.

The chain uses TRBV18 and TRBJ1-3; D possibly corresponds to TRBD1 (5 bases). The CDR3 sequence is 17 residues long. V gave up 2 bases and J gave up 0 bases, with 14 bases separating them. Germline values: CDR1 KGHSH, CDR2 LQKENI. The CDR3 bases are TGTGCCAGCTCACCAGAACAGCTCGGGGGCTCTGGAAACACCATATATTTT. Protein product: CASSPEQLGGSGNTIYF.

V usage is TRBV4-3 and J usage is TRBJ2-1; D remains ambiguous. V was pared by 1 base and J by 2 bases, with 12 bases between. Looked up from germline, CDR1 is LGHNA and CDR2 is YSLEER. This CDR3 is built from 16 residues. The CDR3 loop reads CASSQGVAPAYNEQFF. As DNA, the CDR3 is TGCGCCAGCAGCCAAGGCGTCGCCCCCGCCTACAATGAGCAGTTCTTC.

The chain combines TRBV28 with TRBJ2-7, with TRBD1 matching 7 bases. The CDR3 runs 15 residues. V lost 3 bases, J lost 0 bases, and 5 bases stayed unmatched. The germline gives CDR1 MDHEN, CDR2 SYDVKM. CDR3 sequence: CASSFGTEPSYEQYF. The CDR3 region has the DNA TGTGCCAGCAGTTTCGGGACAGAGCCCTCCTACGAGCAGTACTTC.

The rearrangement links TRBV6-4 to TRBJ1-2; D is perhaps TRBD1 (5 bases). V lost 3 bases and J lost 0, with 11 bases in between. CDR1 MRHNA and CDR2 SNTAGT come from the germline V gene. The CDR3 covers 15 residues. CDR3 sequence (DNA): TGTGCCAGCAGTGAAGCTGGGGACTCTAACTATGGCTACACCTTC. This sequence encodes CASSEAGDSNYGYTF.

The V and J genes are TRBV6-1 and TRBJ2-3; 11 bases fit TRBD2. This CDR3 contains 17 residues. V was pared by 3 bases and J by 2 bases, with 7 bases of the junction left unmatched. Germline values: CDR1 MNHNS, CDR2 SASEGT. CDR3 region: CASSETLAGGPTDTQYF. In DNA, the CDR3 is TGTGCCAGCAGTGAGACGCTAGCGGGAGGCCCCACAGATACGCAGTATTTT.

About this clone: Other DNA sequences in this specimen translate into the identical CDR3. CDR3 sequence reads: CASSVAGGDTGELFF. For the CDR3, the DNA is TGTGCCAGCAGCGTAGCGGGGGGAGACACCGGGGAGCTGTTTTTT. This chain joins TRBV9 and TRBJ2-2, with 7 bases matching TRBD2. The CDR3 is made up of 15 amino acids. V lost 0 bases and J lost 3; bases outside the gene matches: 2. CDR1 and CDR2 (germline): SGDLS, YYNGEE.

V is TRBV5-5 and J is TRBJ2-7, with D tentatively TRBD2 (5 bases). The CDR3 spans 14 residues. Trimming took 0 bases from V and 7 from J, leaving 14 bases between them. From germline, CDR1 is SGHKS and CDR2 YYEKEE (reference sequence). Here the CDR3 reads CASSLEGFGGEQYF. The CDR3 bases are TGTGCCAGCAGCTTGGAAGGATTCGGAGGAGAGCAGTACTTC.

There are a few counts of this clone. CDR3 DNA: TGTGCCAGCAGCTTAACAGGCGGTCCCTACGAGCAGTACTTC. This gives the protein CASSLTGGPYEQYF. The chain carries TRBV11-2 and TRBJ2-7, with D tentatively TRBD1 (5 bases). Germline CDR1 is SGHAT and CDR2 is FQNNGV. CDR3 length: 14 residues. Trimming took off 2 bases at V and 2 bases at J, with 10 bases between the two ends.

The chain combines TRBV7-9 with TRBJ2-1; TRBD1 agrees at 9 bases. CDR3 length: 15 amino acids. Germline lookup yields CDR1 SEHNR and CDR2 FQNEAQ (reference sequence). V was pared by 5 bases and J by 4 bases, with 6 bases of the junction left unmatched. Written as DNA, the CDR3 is TGTGCCAGCAGCCCAGGACAGGGGATATACAATGAGCAGTTCTTC. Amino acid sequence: CASSPGQGIYNEQFF.

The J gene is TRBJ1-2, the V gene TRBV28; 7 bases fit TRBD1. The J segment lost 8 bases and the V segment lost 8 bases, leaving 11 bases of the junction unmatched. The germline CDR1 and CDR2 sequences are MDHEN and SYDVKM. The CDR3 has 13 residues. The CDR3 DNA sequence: TGTGCCAGCGGGTTACCTAGACAGGGCGGCTACACCTTC. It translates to CASGLPRQGGYTF.

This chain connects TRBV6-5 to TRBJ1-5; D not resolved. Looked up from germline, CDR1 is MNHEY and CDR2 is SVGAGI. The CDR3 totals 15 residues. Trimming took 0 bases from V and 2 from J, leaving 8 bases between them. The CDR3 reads CASSYSKQGNQPQHF. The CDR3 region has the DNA TGTGCCAGCAGTTACTCGAAGCAGGGCAATCAGCCCCAGCATTTT.